This TCR beta chain was sequenced in a study of cytomegalovirus exposure and HLA in healthy donors. Across the study: A previous analysis identified 95 million to 120 million unique TCR beta sequences derived from about 180 million T cells. Overall study findings and caveats: As was reported, the classifier diagnosed cytomegalovirus status with high specificity and sensitivity.

On this clone: Antigen unknown.

The CDR3 is 15 residues long. V trimming: 2 bases; J trimming: 2 bases; junction bases outside the gene matches: 4. The germline gives CDR1 GTSNPN, CDR2 SVGIG (reference sequence). This PCR relied on a set of 60 Vbeta primers and 13 Jbeta primers. Some clones are missing from TCRdb's copy, which holds only in-frame ones; the method was immunoSEQ multiplex PCR. Altogether 210,000 or so clones are present, 65% to 85% being singletons, with the ten largest covering 0.71%. The specimen sequenced was PBMCs. The J gene is TRBJ2-7, the V gene TRBV30; 12 positions agree with TRBD1. This receptor was obtained from a boy aged 2 to 9 in good health and CMV-seronegative. The CDR3 region has the DNA TGTGCCTGGAGTAGGGACAGGGGGCAGACCTACGAGCAGTACTTC. Its translation: CAWSRDRGQTYEQYF.